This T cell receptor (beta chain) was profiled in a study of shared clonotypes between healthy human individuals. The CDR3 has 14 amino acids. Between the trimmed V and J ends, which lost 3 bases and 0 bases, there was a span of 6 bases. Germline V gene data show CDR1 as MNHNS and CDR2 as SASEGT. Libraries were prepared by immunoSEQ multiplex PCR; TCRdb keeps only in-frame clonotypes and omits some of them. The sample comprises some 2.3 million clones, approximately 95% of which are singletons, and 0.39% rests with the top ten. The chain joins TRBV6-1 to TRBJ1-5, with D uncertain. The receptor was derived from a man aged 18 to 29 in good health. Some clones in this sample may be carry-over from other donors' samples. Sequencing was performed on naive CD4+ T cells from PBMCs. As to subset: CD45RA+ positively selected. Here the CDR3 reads CASSDLNSNQPQHF. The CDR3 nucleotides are TGTGCCAGCAGTGATTTGAATAGCAATCAGCCCCAGCATTTT.